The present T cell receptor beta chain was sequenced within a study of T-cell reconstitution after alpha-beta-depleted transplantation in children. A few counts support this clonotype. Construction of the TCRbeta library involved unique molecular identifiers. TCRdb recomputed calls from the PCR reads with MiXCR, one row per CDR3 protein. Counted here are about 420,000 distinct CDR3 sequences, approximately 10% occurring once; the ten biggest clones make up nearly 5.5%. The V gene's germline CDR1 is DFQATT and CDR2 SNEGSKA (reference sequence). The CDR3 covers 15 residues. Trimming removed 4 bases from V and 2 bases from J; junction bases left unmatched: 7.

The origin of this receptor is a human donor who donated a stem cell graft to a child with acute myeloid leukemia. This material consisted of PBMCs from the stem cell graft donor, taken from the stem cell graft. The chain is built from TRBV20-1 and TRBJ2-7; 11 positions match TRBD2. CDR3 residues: CSATPTSGSPYEQYF. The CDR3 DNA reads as TGCAGTGCTACCCCCACTAGCGGGAGCCCCTACGAGCAGTACTTC.